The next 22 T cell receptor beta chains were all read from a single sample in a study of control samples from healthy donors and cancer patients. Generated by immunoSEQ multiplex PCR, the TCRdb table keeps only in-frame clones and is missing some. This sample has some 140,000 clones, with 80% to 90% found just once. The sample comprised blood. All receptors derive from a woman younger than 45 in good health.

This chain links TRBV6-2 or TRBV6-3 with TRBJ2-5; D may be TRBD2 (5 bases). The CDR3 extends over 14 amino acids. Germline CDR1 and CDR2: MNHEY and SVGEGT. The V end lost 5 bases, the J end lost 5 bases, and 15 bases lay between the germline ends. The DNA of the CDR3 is TGTGCCAGCAGTATAGGGAGTGGAGTGGAGACCCAGTACTTC. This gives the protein CASSIGSGVETQYF.

The CDR3: CSVGAGYTRGTQYF. The CDR3 DNA is TGCAGCGTTGGGGCCGGGTACACGCGGGGTACGCAGTATTTT. The chain is built from TRBV29-1 and TRBJ2-3; a possible D gene is TRBD2 (6 bases). CDR1 and CDR2 from the germline V gene are SQVTM and ANQGSEA. Trimming shortened V by 4 bases and J by 8 bases, and 19 bases separated the two germline ends. CDR3 size: 14 residues.

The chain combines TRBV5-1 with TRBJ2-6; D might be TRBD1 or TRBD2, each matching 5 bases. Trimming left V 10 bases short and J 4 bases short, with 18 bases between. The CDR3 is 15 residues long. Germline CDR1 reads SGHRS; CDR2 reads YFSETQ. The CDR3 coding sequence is TGCGCCGGTTCCAGTGGGGGTACCGGGGCCAACGTCCTGACTTTC. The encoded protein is CAGSSGGTGANVLTF. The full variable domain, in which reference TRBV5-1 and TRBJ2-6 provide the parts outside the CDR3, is KAGVTQTPRYLIKTRGQQVTLSCSPISGHRSVSWYQQTPGQGLQFLFEYFSETQRNKGNFPGRFSGRQFSNSRSEMNVSTLELGDSALYLCAGSSGGTGANVLTFGAGSRLTVL.

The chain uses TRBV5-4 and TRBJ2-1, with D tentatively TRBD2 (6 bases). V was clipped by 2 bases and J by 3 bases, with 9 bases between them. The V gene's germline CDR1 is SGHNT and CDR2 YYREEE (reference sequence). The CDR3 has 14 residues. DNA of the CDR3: TGTGCCAGCAGCTTACCGACTAGCTACAATGAGCAGTTCTTC. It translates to CASSLPTSYNEQFF.

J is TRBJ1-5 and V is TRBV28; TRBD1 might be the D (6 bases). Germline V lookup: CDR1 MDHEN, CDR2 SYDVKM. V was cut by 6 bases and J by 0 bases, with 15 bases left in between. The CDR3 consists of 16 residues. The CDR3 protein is CASRETTGHSNQPQHF. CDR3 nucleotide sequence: TGTGCCAGCAGAGAAACAACAGGGCATAGCAATCAGCCCCAGCATTTT.

The CDR3 DNA is TGTGCCAGCAGTGATCTGGATTATAGCAATCAGCCCCAGCATTTT. Protein sequence: CASSDLDYSNQPQHF. This rearrangement joins TRBV6-1 to TRBJ1-5; D not resolved. Per the germline V gene, CDR1 is MNHNS and CDR2 is SASEGT. Trimming cost V 3 bases and J 0 bases, with 9 bases left between them. The CDR3 runs to 15 residues.

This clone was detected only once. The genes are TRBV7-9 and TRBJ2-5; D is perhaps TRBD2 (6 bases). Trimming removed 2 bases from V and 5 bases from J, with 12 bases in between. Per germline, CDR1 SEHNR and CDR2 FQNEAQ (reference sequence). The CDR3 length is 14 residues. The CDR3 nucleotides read TGTGCCAGCAGCTTAAGCCGGGAGTCGGAGACCCAGTACTTC. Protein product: CASSLSRESETQYF. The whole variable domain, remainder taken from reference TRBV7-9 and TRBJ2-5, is DTGVSQNPRHKITKRGQNVTFRCDPISEHNRLYWYRQTLGQGPEFLTYFQNEAQLEKSRLLSDRFSAERPKGSFSTLEIQRTEQGDSAMYLCASSLSRESETQYFGPGTRLLVL.

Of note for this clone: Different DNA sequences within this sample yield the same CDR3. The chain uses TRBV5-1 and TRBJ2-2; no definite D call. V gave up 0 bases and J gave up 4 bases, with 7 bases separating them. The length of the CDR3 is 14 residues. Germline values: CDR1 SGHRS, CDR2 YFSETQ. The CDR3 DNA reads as TGCGCCAGCAGCTTGGAGGGCAGCACCGGGGAGCTGTTTTTT. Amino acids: CASSLEGSTGELFF.

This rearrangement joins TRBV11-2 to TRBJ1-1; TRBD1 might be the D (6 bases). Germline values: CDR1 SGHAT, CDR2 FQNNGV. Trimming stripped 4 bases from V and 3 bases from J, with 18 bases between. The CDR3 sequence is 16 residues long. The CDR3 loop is CASSSGVLEVDTEAFF. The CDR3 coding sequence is TGTGCCAGCAGCTCAGGGGTCTTGGAGGTGGACACTGAAGCTTTCTTT.

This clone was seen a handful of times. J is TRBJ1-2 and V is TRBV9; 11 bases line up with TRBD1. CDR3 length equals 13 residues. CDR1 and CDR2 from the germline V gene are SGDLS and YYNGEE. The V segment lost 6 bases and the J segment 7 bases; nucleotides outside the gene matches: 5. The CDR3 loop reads CASKRDRGFGYTF. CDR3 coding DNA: TGTGCCAGCAAACGGGACAGGGGGTTTGGCTACACCTTC.

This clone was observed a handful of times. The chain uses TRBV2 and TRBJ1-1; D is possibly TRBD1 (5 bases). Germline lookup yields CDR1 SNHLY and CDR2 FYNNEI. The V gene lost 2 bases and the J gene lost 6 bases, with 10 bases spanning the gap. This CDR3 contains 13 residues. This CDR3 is CASSELGGAEAFF. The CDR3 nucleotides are TGTGCCAGCAGTGAACTCGGAGGGGCTGAAGCTTTCTTT.

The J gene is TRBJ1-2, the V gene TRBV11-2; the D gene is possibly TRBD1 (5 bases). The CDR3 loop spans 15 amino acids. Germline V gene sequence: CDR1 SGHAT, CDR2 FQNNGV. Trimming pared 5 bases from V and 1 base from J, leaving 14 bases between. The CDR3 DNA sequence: TGTGCCAGCAGCCCTTGGGGCTTAGTTAACTATGGCTACACCTTC. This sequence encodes CASSPWGLVNYGYTF.

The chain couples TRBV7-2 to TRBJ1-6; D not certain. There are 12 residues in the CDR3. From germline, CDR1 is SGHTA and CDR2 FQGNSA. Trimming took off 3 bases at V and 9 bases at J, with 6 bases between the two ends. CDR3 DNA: TGTGCCAGCAGCTTTTCGGGTTCACCCCTCCACTTT. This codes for CASSFSGSPLHF. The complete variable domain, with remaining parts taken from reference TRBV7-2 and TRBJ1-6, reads GAGVSQSPSNKVTEKGKDVELRCDPISGHTALYWYRQSLGQGLEFLIYFQGNSAPDKSGLPSDRFSAERTGGSVSTLTIQRTQQEDSAVYLCASSFSGSPLHFGNGTRLTVT.

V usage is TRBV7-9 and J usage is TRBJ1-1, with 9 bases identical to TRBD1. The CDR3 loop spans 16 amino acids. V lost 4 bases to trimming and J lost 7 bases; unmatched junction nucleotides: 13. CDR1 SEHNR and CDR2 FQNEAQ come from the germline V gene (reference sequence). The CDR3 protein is CASSSAAGQGHFEAFF. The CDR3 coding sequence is TGTGCCAGCAGCTCCGCAGCAGGACAGGGGCATTTTGAAGCTTTCTTT.

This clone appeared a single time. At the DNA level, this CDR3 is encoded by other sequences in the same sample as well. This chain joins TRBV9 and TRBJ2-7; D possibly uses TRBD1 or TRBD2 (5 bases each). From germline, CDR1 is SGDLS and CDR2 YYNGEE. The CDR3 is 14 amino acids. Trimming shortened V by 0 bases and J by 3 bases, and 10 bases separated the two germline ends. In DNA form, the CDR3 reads TGTGCCAGCAGCGTAGAGGCAGGGAGCTACGAGCAGTACTTC. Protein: CASSVEAGSYEQYF.

CDR3 in amino acids: CASSLGGRAYGYTF. In DNA form, the CDR3 reads TGCGCCAGCAGCTTGGGGGGGAGAGCTTATGGCTACACCTTC. The chain combines TRBV5-1 with TRBJ1-2; D may be TRBD1 (5 bases). This CDR3 has 14 residues. In germline, CDR1 is SGHRS, CDR2 YFSETQ. Trimming took 0 bases from V and 5 from J, leaving 11 bases between them. Full variable domain (remainder filled in from reference TRBV5-1 and TRBJ1-2): KAGVTQTPRYLIKTRGQQVTLSCSPISGHRSVSWYQQTPGQGLQFLFEYFSETQRNKGNFPGRFSGRQFSNSRSEMNVSTLELGDSALYLCASSLGGRAYGYTFGSGTRLTVV.

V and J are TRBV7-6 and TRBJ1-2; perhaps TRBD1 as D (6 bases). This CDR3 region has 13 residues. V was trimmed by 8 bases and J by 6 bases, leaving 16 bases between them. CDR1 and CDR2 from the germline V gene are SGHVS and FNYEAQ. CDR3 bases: TGTGCCAGCTCGGGGGCGGGTTACGATGGCTACACCTTC. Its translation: CASSGAGYDGYTF.

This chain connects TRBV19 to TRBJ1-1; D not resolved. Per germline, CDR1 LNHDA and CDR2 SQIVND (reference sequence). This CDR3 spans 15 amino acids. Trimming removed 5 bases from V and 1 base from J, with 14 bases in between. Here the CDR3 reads CASSFPANGNTEAFF. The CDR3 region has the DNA TGTGCCAGTAGTTTTCCCGCCAATGGGAACACTGAAGCTTTCTTT.

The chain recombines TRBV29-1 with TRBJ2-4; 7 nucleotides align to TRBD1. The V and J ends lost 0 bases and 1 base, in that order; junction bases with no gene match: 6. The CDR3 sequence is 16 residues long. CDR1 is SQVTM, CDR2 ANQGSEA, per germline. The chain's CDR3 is CSVEEGQVSAKNIQYF. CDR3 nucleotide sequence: TGCAGCGTTGAAGAAGGACAGGTTAGCGCCAAAAACATTCAGTACTTC. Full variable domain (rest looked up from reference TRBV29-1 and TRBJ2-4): SAVISQKPSRDICQRGTSLTIQCQVDSQVTMMFWYRQQPGQSLTLIATANQGSEATYESGFVIDKFPISRPNLTFSTLTVSNMSPEDSSIYLCSVEEGQVSAKNIQYFGAGTRLSVL.

In DNA form, the CDR3 reads TGTGCCAGCAGTGCTGGAGATTTGGGAGAAAAACTGTTTTTT. This gives the protein CASSAGDLGEKLFF. This chain connects TRBV28 to TRBJ1-4; D call uncertain. There are 14 residues in the CDR3. Trimming cost V 5 bases and J 8 bases, with 15 bases left between them. Germline V gene lookup returns CDR1 MDHEN and CDR2 SYDVKM.

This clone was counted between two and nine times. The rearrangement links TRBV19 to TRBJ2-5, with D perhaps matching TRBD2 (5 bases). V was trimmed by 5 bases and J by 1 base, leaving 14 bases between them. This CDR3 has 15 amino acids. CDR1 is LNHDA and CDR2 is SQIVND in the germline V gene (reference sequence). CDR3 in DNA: TGTGCCAGTAGTGAGGGAATTCTGGTCCAAGAGACCCAGTACTTC. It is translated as CASSEGILVQETQYF.

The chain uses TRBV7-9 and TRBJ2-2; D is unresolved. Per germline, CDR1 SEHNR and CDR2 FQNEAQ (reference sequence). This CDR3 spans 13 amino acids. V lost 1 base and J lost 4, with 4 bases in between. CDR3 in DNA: TGTGCCAGCAGCTTAGATGGCACCGGGGAGCTGTTTTTT. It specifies CASSLDGTGELFF.